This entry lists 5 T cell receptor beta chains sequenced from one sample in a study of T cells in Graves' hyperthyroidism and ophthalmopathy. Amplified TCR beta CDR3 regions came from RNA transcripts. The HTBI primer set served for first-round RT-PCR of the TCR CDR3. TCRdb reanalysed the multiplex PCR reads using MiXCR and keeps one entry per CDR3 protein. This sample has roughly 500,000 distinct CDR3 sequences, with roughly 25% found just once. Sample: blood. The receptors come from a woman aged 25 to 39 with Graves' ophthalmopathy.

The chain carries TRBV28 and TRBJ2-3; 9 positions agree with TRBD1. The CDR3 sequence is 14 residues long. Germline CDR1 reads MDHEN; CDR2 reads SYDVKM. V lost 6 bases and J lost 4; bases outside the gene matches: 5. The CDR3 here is CASRRQGDADTQYF. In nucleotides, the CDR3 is TGTGCCAGCAGACGACAGGGGGATGCAGATACGCAGTATTTT.

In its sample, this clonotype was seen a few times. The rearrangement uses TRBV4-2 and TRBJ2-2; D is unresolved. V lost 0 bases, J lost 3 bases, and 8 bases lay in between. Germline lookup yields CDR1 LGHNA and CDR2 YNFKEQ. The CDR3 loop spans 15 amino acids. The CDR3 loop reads CASSQEGRDTGELFF. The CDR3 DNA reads TGTGCCAGCAGCCAAGAAGGAAGGGACACCGGGGAGCTGTTTTTT.

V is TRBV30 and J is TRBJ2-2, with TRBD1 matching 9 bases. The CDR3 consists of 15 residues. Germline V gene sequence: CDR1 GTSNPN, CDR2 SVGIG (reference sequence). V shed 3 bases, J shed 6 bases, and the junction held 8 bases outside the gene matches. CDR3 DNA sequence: TGTGCCTGGAGGACCCGACAGGGGGTCGCCGGGGAGCTGTTTTTT. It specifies CAWRTRQGVAGELFF.

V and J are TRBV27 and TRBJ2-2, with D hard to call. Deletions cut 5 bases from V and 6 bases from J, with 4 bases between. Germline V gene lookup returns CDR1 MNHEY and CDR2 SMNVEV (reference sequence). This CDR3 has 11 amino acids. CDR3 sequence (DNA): TGTGCCAGCAGTACTTCCGGGGAGCTGTTTTTT. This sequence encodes CASSTSGELFF.

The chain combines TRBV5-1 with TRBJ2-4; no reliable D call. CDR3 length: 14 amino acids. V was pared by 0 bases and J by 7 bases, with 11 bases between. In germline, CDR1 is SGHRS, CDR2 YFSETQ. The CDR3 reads CASSLALGVNIQYF. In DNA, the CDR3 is TGCGCCAGCAGCTTGGCCCTAGGCGTCAACATTCAGTACTTC.